This TCR beta chain emerged from a study of shared clonotypes between healthy human individuals. As for the study in general: Samples came from a couple of female and three male donors aged 18 to 49. Each donor's CD4 naive and CD4 memory cells filled three plates apiece, CD8 naive two, and CD8 memory one.

The sample holds one count of this clone. Its target is not known. The authors distributed each subset's genomic DNA evenly over several immunoSEQ plates. Generated by immunoSEQ multiplex PCR, the TCRdb table keeps only in-frame clones and is missing some. The table has over 2 million clones, approximately 94% seen once. In the naive CD8 group, cells lacked CD45RO and were positively selected for CCR7, so terminally differentiated effector memory CD45RA+ cells were left out. Points from the study as a whole: Only blood was sampled, and tissue TCR repertoires likely differ from blood ones.

This sequence originates from a man between 18 and 29 years old in good health. The sample was naive CD8+ T cells sorted from blood.

CDR3 sequence (DNA): TGCGCCAGCAGCCAAGTGATTCAGGGACTAGCGGGAGAAGAGCAGTTCTTC. It yields the protein CASSQVIQGLAGEEQFF. V gene TRBV4-3 combines with J gene TRBJ2-1, with 14 bases aligning to TRBD2. This CDR3 has 17 amino acids. Germline-derived CDR1 and CDR2 are LGHNA and YSLEER. V shed 1 base and J 10 bases; nucleotides not matched to a gene: 9.